Each of the 19 T cell receptor gamma chains below was sequenced from the same sample in a study of Vδ1+ human thymocytes. Study findings and constraints: Thymic TRG and TRD repertoires appeared highly polyclonal.

RNA was extracted from the cells and then reverse transcribed. Pooled V-gene forward primers with one constant-region reverse primer generated the CDR3 amplicons by multiplex PCR. TCRdb processed the multiplex PCR reads again with the CATT caller. The data contain tens of thousands of gamma-chain clones, roughly 20% of them seen just once; the ten biggest clones take up less than 2%. These receptors' antigens are unknown. The sample consisted of Vdelta1+ gamma-delta thymocytes from the thymus. Subset here: FACS-sorted CD3+ TCRalphabeta- TCRVdelta1+ TCRVdelta2- thymocytes. These receptors were taken from a boy in the first two years of life who had congenital heart surgery.

The sample holds a few counts of this clone. The chain uses TRGV8 and TRGJ1 or TRGJ2. CDR1 is VENAVY, CDR2 YDSYNSRV, per germline. After removal of 4 bases from V and 0 bases from J, the junction contained 3 bases not matched to a gene. The length of the CDR3 is 13 residues. The CDR3 DNA reads TGTGCCACCTGGGAGCCGAATTATTATAAGAAACTCTTT. It specifies CATWEPNYYKKLF.

This clone was recorded a few times. The chain employs TRGV2 and TRGJ1 or TRGJ2. The CDR3 is 13 amino acids. V gave up 1 base and J gave up 8 bases; unmatched junction bases: 8. Germline CDR1 is EGSNGY and CDR2 is YDSYNSKV. CDR3 loop: CATWDGSSHKKLF. The CDR3 DNA reads as TGTGCCACCTGGGACGGATCTTCACATAAGAAACTCTTT.

This clone has more than one count but fewer than ten. The genes are TRGV3 and TRGJ1 or TRGJ2. Germline V gene data show CDR1 as VTNTFY and CDR2 as YDVSTARD (reference sequence). The CDR3 runs 12 residues. The trim removed 3 bases at V and 5 bases at J, leaving 4 bases unmatched. In nucleotides, the CDR3 is TGTGCCACCTGGGACCCCGATTATAAGAAACTCTTT. It encodes CATWDPDYKKLF.

The chain links TRGV4 to TRGJ1 or TRGJ2. CDR3 length: 13 residues. In germline, CDR1 is EGSTGY, CDR2 YDSYTSSV. The J segment lost 12 bases and the V segment lost 0 bases, leaving 11 bases of the junction unmatched. The DNA for the CDR3 is TGTGCCACCTGGGATGGGTGGACATGTACGAAACTCTTT. It specifies CATWDGWTCTKLF.

In its sample, this clone was seen a few times. The rearrangement links TRGV9 to TRGJ1 or TRGJ2. Germline V gene sequence: CDR1 GITISATS, CDR2 ISYDGTV (reference sequence). This CDR3 has 12 amino acids. V shed 5 bases, J shed 9 bases, and the junction held 10 bases outside the gene matches. CDR3 in amino acids: CALWAVGGKKLF. CDR3 bases: TGTGCCTTGTGGGCAGTCGGGGGTAAGAAACTCTTT.

The sample holds a few counts of this clone. The rearrangement links TRGV2 to TRGJ1 or TRGJ2. V gave up 5 bases and J gave up 5 bases; unmatched junction bases: 12. The V gene's germline CDR1 is EGSNGY and CDR2 YDSYNSKV. This CDR3 spans 14 amino acids. In DNA, the CDR3 is TGTGCCACCTGGGGCAAAAGCCTAAATTATAAGAAACTCTTT. It yields the protein CATWGKSLNYKKLF.

The chain combines TRGV5 with TRGJ1 or TRGJ2. J gave up 2 bases and V 1 base, and 2 bases lay outside the gene matches. The germline gives CDR1 VINAFY, CDR2 YDVSNSKD. The CDR3 is made up of 13 amino acids. The CDR3 nucleotides are TGTGCCACCTGGGACAGTTATTATTATAAGAAACTCTTT. Amino acid sequence: CATWDSYYYKKLF.

This chain uses TRGV3 with TRGJP2. Germline lookup yields CDR1 VTNTFY and CDR2 YDVSTARD (reference sequence). V trimming: 0 bases; J trimming: 11 bases; junction bases outside the gene matches: 15. The CDR3 spans 16 residues. In nucleotides, the CDR3 is TGTGCCACCTGGGACAGGCGAGGATGGGGAAAATGGATCAAGACGTTT. It yields the protein CATWDRRGWGKWIKTF.

The genes are TRGV5 and TRGJ1 or TRGJ2. In germline, CDR1 is VINAFY, CDR2 YDVSNSKD. CDR3 length: 15 amino acids. The V segment lost 3 bases and the J segment 0 bases; nucleotides outside the gene matches: 8. In nucleotides, the CDR3 is TGTGCCACCTGGGACCCGTGGCTGAATTATTATAAGAAACTCTTT. Translating gives CATWDPWLNYYKKLF.

The chain uses TRGV9 and TRGJ1 or TRGJ2. The V segment lost 0 bases and the J segment 5 bases; nucleotides outside the gene matches: 7. Germline CDR1 and CDR2: GITISATS and ISYDGTV (reference sequence). This CDR3 comprises 14 residues. The CDR3: CALWEVLVHYKKLF. CDR3 DNA sequence: TGTGCCTTGTGGGAGGTGCTGGTCCATTATAAGAAACTCTTT.

This clone was counted between two and nine times. The rearrangement uses TRGV9 and TRGJ1 or TRGJ2. Germline V gene sequence: CDR1 GITISATS, CDR2 ISYDGTV (reference sequence). The V segment lost 3 bases and the J segment 3 bases; nucleotides outside the gene matches: 8. There are 14 residues in the CDR3. CDR3 bases: TGTGCCTTGTGGGAGAGGTCTCGTTATTATAAGAAACTCTTT. Its translation: CALWERSRYYKKLF.

On this clone: In the same sample, other DNA sequences code for this CDR3. The genes are TRGV9 and TRGJP1. The length of the CDR3 is 14 residues. The trim removed 5 bases at V and 0 bases at J, leaving 3 bases unmatched. Germline V lookup: CDR1 GITISATS, CDR2 ISYDGTV (reference sequence). The CDR3, as DNA: TGTGCCTTGTGGGTATATACCACTGGTTGGTTCAAGATATTT. It encodes CALWVYTTGWFKIF.

The table lists this clone with a few counts. The V call is TRGV2, the J call TRGJ1 or TRGJ2. This CDR3 comprises 12 residues. Germline V gene data show CDR1 as EGSNGY and CDR2 as YDSYNSKV. The junction had 4 bases not matched to a gene; V was cut back by 2 bases and J by 6 bases. This chain's CDR3 is CATWDDAYKKLF. The CDR3 bases are TGTGCCACCTGGGACGACGCTTATAAGAAACTCTTT.

This clone was picked up a small number of times. V gene TRGV2 combines with J gene TRGJ1 or TRGJ2. The V and J ends lost 3 bases and 3 bases, in that order; junction bases with no gene match: 5. Germline CDR1 EGSNGY, CDR2 YDSYNSKV. This CDR3 is 13 amino acids long. The CDR3 loop reads CATWDTPYYKKLF. The CDR3 DNA follows: TGTGCCACCTGGGACACACCTTATTATAAGAAACTCTTT.

This clone has just a few counts. The chain joins TRGV5 to TRGJ1 or TRGJ2. Germline values: CDR1 VINAFY, CDR2 YDVSNSKD. The CDR3 totals 12 residues. V trimming: 3 bases; J trimming: 11 bases; junction bases outside the gene matches: 10. The DNA of the CDR3 is TGTGCCACCTGGGACTTACTAGGGGAGAAACTCTTT. It codes for CATWDLLGEKLF.

The sample holds a few counts of this clone. A read error may explain this, as a much larger clone is one base away. Other nucleotide sequences from this sample produce the same CDR3. The V call is TRGV4, the J call TRGJ1 or TRGJ2. Germline V CDR1 and CDR2: EGSTGY, YDSYTSSV. This CDR3 comprises 12 residues. The ends lost 5 bases at V and 3 bases at J; junction bases unmatched: 4. CDR3 DNA: TGTGCCACCTGGGCTGGTTATTATAAGAAACTCTTT. It translates to CATWAGYYKKLF.

On this clone: It may be a read error: a sequence one base away is much more abundant. Other DNA sequences from this sample encode an identical CDR3 as well. The rearrangement joins TRGV5 to TRGJ1 or TRGJ2. CDR3 length: 12 amino acids. J gave up 7 bases and V 1 base, and 4 bases lay outside the gene matches. The germline V gene encodes CDR1 VINAFY and CDR2 YDVSNSKD. CDR3 DNA sequence: TGTGCCACCTGGGACAGCCGGTATAAGAAACTCTTT. Residues: CATWDSRYKKLF.

With regard to this clone: The same CDR3 can be traced to other DNA sequences in this sample. The J gene is TRGJ1 or TRGJ2, the V gene TRGV2. The CDR3 runs 14 residues. The V gene end was trimmed by 1 base and the J gene end by 4 bases; junction bases not matched to a gene: 7. The germline CDR1 and CDR2 sequences are EGSNGY and YDSYNSKV. The CDR3 loop is CATWDGGGYYKKLF. Here the CDR3 DNA reads TGTGCCACCTGGGACGGCGGGGGATATTATAAGAAACTCTTT.

This clone was detected a few times. The rearrangement joins TRGV4 to TRGJP1. The CDR3 consists of 15 residues. After removal of 3 bases from V and 4 bases from J, the junction contained 8 bases not matched to a gene. The germline CDR1 and CDR2 sequences are EGSTGY and YDSYTSSV. This CDR3 reads CATWDKEGTGWFKIF. CDR3 coding DNA: TGTGCCACCTGGGATAAGGAAGGCACTGGTTGGTTCAAGATATTT.